In this sample, the clone carrying this T cell receptor beta chain turned up many times. Antigen unknown. This CDR3 has 15 residues. Germline CDR1 SNHLY, CDR2 FYNNEI. V lost 6 bases to trimming and J lost 6 bases; unmatched junction nucleotides: 8. This record belongs to a study of breast tumors, draining lymph nodes, adjacent tissues. General observations from the study: Tumors had less TCR diversity than lymph nodes, more than nontumor tissue. That most tumor T cells come from lymph nodes remained unproven. Luminal-like breast cancer showed significantly greater tumor-nontumor repertoire similarity than basal-like breast cancer did.

Samples came from axillary lymph nodes draining the breast cancer. TCRdb processed the multiplex PCR reads anew with MiXCR; each CDR3 protein has one entry. Of roughly 130,000 distinct CDR3 sequences listed, 15% to 20% are singletons. The receptor's source is a female donor with breast cancer. Some clones in this sample may be carry-over from other donors' samples. The J gene is TRBJ2-2, the V gene TRBV2, with 9 nucleotides matching TRBD1. Sequencing was performed on axillary lymph node tissue. The CDR3, as DNA: TGTGCCAGCAGCCCTGGACAGGGGAGGGCCGGGGAGCTGTTTTTT. This translates into CASSPGQGRAGELFF. Full variable domain (outside the CDR3, taken from reference TRBV2 and TRBJ2-2): EPEVTQTPSHQVTQMGQEVILRCVPISNHLYFYWYRQILGQKVEFLVSFYNNEISEKSEIFDDQFSVERPDGSNFTLKIRSTKLEDSAMYFCASSPGQGRAGELFFGEGSRLTVL.